The 17 T cell receptor beta chains below all came from one sample that was sequenced in a study of cytomegalovirus exposure and HLA in healthy donors. The method was immunoSEQ multiplex PCR; TCRdb's version includes in-frame clones alone and lacks a portion of them. The data contain about 75,000 clones, around 81% of them singletons. Sequenced input: PBMCs. These receptors all stem from a man aged 25 to 40 in good health and CMV-seronegative.

The genes are TRBV10-3 and TRBJ1-4; 7 bases line up with TRBD1. The germline V gene has CDR1 ENHRY and CDR2 SYGVKD. Germline trimming cut 7 bases from V and 4 bases from J; bases unmatched to any gene: 3. This CDR3 is built from 13 residues. The CDR3 DNA follows: TGTGCCATCACTGCAGGGGGTAATGAAAAACTGTTTTTT. As protein: CAITAGGNEKLFF.

This rearrangement joins TRBV7-2 to TRBJ1-2, with D hard to call. The CDR3 has 15 residues. The V end was cut by 1 base, the J end by 4 bases, with 13 bases between. Germline assignment: CDR1 SGHTA and CDR2 FQGNSA. The CDR3 DNA reads TGTGCCAGCAGCTTAGGGTGGGGTGAGGGCTATGGCTACACCTTC. This encodes CASSLGWGEGYGYTF.

The genes are TRBV2 and TRBJ1-1, with 9 nucleotides matching TRBD1. The CDR3 totals 14 residues. Germline V gene lookup returns CDR1 SNHLY and CDR2 FYNNEI. V lost 9 bases, J lost 6 bases, and 11 bases stayed unmatched. The CDR3 nucleotides read TGTGCCAGGAAATACGGACAGGGGTCGCCTGAAGCTTTCTTT. It is translated as CARKYGQGSPEAFF.

The rearrangement joins TRBV19 to TRBJ1-6; 9 nucleotides line up with TRBD1. Trimming removed 7 bases from V and 9 bases from J; junction bases left unmatched: 4. The germline V gene encodes CDR1 LNHDA and CDR2 SQIVND (reference sequence). This CDR3 has 13 residues. The CDR3 protein is CASTGQGASPLHF. DNA of the CDR3: TGTGCCAGTACGGGACAGGGAGCTTCACCCCTCCACTTT.

This clone was recorded once. The chain is built from TRBV7-9 and TRBJ1-3, with a weak D call TRBD1 (6 bases). CDR1 is SEHNR, CDR2 FQNEAQ, per germline (reference sequence). Trimming pared 6 bases from V and 1 base from J, leaving 16 bases between. The CDR3 extends over 16 amino acids. As DNA, the CDR3 is TGTGCCAGCAGACCTCCGGGACAAATATCTGGAAACACCATATATTTT. Protein product: CASRPPGQISGNTIYF.

V gene TRBV5-1 combines with J gene TRBJ1-1; D uncertain. V shed 0 bases and J shed 6 bases, with 9 bases lying between them. The germline V gene encodes CDR1 SGHRS and CDR2 YFSETQ. This CDR3 is 13 amino acids long. CDR3 loop: CASSLGLSAEAFF. The CDR3 DNA is TGCGCCAGCAGCTTGGGACTTTCAGCTGAAGCTTTCTTT. Filled out from reference TRBV5-1 and TRBJ1-1, the complete variable domain reads KAGVTQTPRYLIKTRGQQVTLSCSPISGHRSVSWYQQTPGQGLQFLFEYFSETQRNKGNFPGRFSGRQFSNSRSEMNVSTLELGDSALYLCASSLGLSAEAFFGQGTRLTVV.

V is TRBV7-2 and J is TRBJ1-5, with 7 positions matching TRBD1. This CDR3 has 18 residues. CDR1 and CDR2 from the germline V gene are SGHTA and FQGNSA. J lost 5 bases, V lost 2 bases, and 15 bases had no gene match. CDR3 in DNA: TGTGCCAGCAGCTTATTAGGGTTTGGGGCAGGGGGGCATCAGCCCCAGCATTTT. Its translation is CASSLLGFGAGGHQPQHF.

The genes are TRBV5-4 and TRBJ1-1; D gene uncertain. V gave up 0 bases and J gave up 2 bases, with 11 bases separating them. This CDR3 is built from 15 residues. In germline, CDR1 is SGHNT, CDR2 YYREEE (reference sequence). The CDR3 sequence: CASSLGYRTNTEAFF. DNA of the CDR3: TGTGCCAGCAGCTTGGGTTACAGAACCAACACTGAAGCTTTCTTT.

This chain links TRBV30 with TRBJ1-1; no firm D call. The V gene lost 3 bases and the J gene lost 5 bases, with 16 bases spanning the gap. Germline assignment: CDR1 GTSNPN and CDR2 SVGIG (reference sequence). CDR3 length: 14 amino acids. CDR3: CAWSAVGVGTEAFF. In DNA form, the CDR3 reads TGTGCCTGGAGCGCCGTCGGGGTGGGAACTGAAGCTTTCTTT. Variable domain in full (rest from reference TRBV30 and TRBJ1-1): SQTIHQWPATLVQPVGSPLSLECTVEGTSNPNLYWYRQAAGRGLQLLFYSVGIGQISSEVPQNLSASRPQDRQFILSSKKLLLSDSGFYLCAWSAVGVGTEAFFGQGTRLTVV.

This clone came up once. The chain uses TRBV28 and TRBJ2-1, with 12 bases that match TRBD2. The length of the CDR3 is 14 residues. The trim removed 8 bases at V and 4 bases at J, leaving 3 bases unmatched. Germline V gives CDR1 MDHEN, CDR2 SYDVKM. CDR3 amino acids: CASRTSGGYNEQFF. DNA for the CDR3: TGTGCCAGCCGAACTAGCGGGGGGTACAATGAGCAGTTCTTC.

The chain is built from TRBV15 and TRBJ1-6; TRBD1 matches 8 bases. Germline trimming cut 3 bases from V and 8 bases from J; bases unmatched to any gene: 9. CDR1 is LNHNV and CDR2 is YYDKDF in the germline V gene (reference sequence). CDR3 length equals 16 residues. CDR3 nucleotide sequence: TGTGCCACCAGCAGGTACCCGGGACAGGTCTATTCACCCCTCCACTTT. Translating gives CATSRYPGQVYSPLHF.

The V and J genes are TRBV5-1 and TRBJ2-7; D possibly corresponds to TRBD1 (6 bases). This CDR3 region has 13 residues. Germline CDR1 SGHRS, CDR2 YFSETQ. Trimming removed 3 bases from V and 3 bases from J, with 10 bases in between. CDR3 residues: CASSSGQIYEQYF. CDR3 in DNA: TGCGCCAGCAGCTCTGGACAGATCTACGAGCAGTACTTC.

The rearrangement joins TRBV6-1 to TRBJ2-3, with a tentative D call TRBD2 (7 bases). The CDR3 sequence is 15 residues long. Germline V gives CDR1 MNHNS, CDR2 SASEGT. V shed 6 bases and J shed 3 bases, with 16 bases lying between them. DNA for the CDR3: TGTGCCAGCAGACGGGGGGCTAGCGGTACAGATACGCAGTATTTT. Its protein product is CASRRGASGTDTQYF.

This rearrangement joins TRBV29-1 to TRBJ1-1; 7 bases agree with TRBD1. CDR1 and CDR2 from the germline V gene are SQVTM and ANQGSEA. Trimming cost V 7 bases and J 5 bases; bases outside gene matches: 7. This CDR3 has 12 amino acids. Here the CDR3 DNA reads TGCAGCGCCCAGACAGGGCGTACTGAAGCTTTCTTT. It codes for CSAQTGRTEAFF.

V usage is TRBV7-2 and J usage is TRBJ1-5; no definite D call. The V gene's germline CDR1 is SGHTA and CDR2 FQGNSA. This CDR3 comprises 13 residues. V was pared by 1 base and J by 6 bases, with 7 bases between. CDR3 in DNA: TGTGCCAGCAGCTTAGAACTCCGTCAGCCCCAGCATTTT. It yields the protein CASSLELRQPQHF.

V gene TRBV28 combines with J gene TRBJ2-1; 7 bases map to TRBD1. This CDR3 comprises 16 residues. After removal of 5 bases from V and 0 bases from J, the junction contained 7 bases not matched to a gene. Germline CDR1 is MDHEN and CDR2 is SYDVKM. CDR3 coding DNA: TGTGCCAGCAGTCCGACAGGGAGAGGCTCCTACAATGAGCAGTTCTTC. Protein sequence: CASSPTGRGSYNEQFF.

This clone was seen only once. The chain uses TRBV30 and TRBJ2-3; possible D gene TRBD2, 5 bases. Per the germline V gene, CDR1 is GTSNPN and CDR2 is SVGIG (reference sequence). The germline V and J ends were trimmed by 3 bases and 2 bases, with 12 bases remaining between them. CDR3 size: 14 residues. DNA for the CDR3: TGTGCCTGGAGAGGAAAGCGGACCACAGATACGCAGTATTTT. This translates into CAWRGKRTTDTQYF.